The 10 T cell receptor beta chains below were found in one sample sequenced in a study of T cell responses to AZD1222 COVID-19 vaccine. The assay was immunoSEQ multiplex PCR, and TCRdb's table has in-frame clones only and misses some. The profile covers 65,000 to 90,000 clones, with roughly nine tenths appearing a single time and roughly 1.2% taken by the ten largest. The sequenced sample was peripheral blood, obtained 28 days after the second AZD1222 dose. Receptor source: an adult who received the AZD1222 COVID-19 vaccine.

The chain carries TRBV2 and TRBJ1-5; D may be TRBD1 (5 bases). The CDR3 runs to 13 residues. CDR1 and CDR2 (germline): SNHLY, FYNNEI. V was cut by 7 bases and J by 5 bases, with 12 bases left in between. The CDR3 DNA is TGTGCCAGCAACCCGGGGCCGGATCAGCCCCAGCATTTT. Amino acid sequence: CASNPGPDQPQHF.

The V gene is TRBV2, the J gene TRBJ2-7; 11 bases are a match to TRBD2. The germline V gene encodes CDR1 SNHLY and CDR2 FYNNEI. There are 15 residues in the CDR3. V shed 8 bases and J 3 bases; nucleotides not matched to a gene: 9. The CDR3 reads CASHPPGLADYEQYF. The CDR3 nucleotides are TGTGCCAGCCACCCACCGGGACTAGCGGACTACGAGCAGTACTTC.

This chain uses TRBV7-9 with TRBJ1-3; TRBD1 might be the D (5 bases). The CDR3 consists of 18 residues. V lost 5 bases to trimming and J lost 4 bases, with 24 bases between them. Germline loops: CDR1 SEHNR, CDR2 FQNEAQ (reference sequence). CDR3 in DNA: TGTGCCAGCAGCCGAAGGGGCGGGCTCATCACGCTGGGAAACACCATATATTTT. This sequence encodes CASSRRGGLITLGNTIYF.

In this sample, this clone turned up once. One base away lies a much larger clone, so this may be a sequencing read error. The sample has other DNA sequences that encode this CDR3 too. This chain connects TRBV30 to TRBJ1-5; the D is unclear. The CDR3 length is 13 residues. Trimming left V 1 base short and J 0 bases short, with 4 bases between. Germline CDR1 and CDR2: GTSNPN and SVGIG (reference sequence). In nucleotides, the CDR3 is TGTGCCTGGAGTGGGGATAGCAATCAGCCCCAGCATTTT. Residues: CAWSGDSNQPQHF.

The chain is built from TRBV18 and TRBJ1-1, with 10 bases matching TRBD1. With V trimmed by 0 bases and J by 4 bases, 5 bases remained unmatched. The CDR3 covers 16 residues. CDR1 is KGHSH, CDR2 LQKENI, per germline. The CDR3 loop is CASSPPNRDRGTEAFF. The CDR3 DNA is TGTGCCAGCTCACCACCCAACCGGGACAGGGGCACTGAAGCTTTCTTT.

The CDR3 is CASSGGSLYEQYF. The CDR3 nucleotides are TGTGCCAGCAGTGGCGGTTCTCTCTACGAGCAGTACTTC. The gene calls are TRBV2 and TRBJ2-7; no firm D call. Trimming removed 4 bases from V and 3 bases from J, with 10 bases in between. This CDR3 region has 13 residues. Germline CDR1 reads SNHLY; CDR2 reads FYNNEI. Combining the CDR3 with reference TRBV2 and TRBJ2-7 gives the whole variable domain EPEVTQTPSHQVTQMGQEVILRCVPISNHLYFYWYRQILGQKVEFLVSFYNNEISEKSEIFDDQFSVERPDGSNFTLKIRSTKLEDSAMYFCASSGGSLYEQYFGPGTRLTVT.

The J gene is TRBJ2-7, the V gene TRBV6-5; 8 bases are a match to TRBD2. V was clipped by 9 bases and J by 2 bases; unmatched bases: 12. CDR1 MNHEY and CDR2 SVGAGI come from the germline V gene. The CDR3 loop spans 15 amino acids. The CDR3 reads CASRYSGKLPYEQYF. CDR3 sequence (DNA): TGTGCCAGTCGATATAGCGGGAAGCTACCCTACGAGCAGTACTTC.

The rearrangement uses TRBV29-1 and TRBJ1-1, with 7 bases fitting TRBD1. The germline V gene has CDR1 SQVTM and CDR2 ANQGSEA. The V segment lost 7 bases and the J segment 1 base; nucleotides outside the gene matches: 9. The CDR3 spans 14 residues. The CDR3 loop reads CSGREGARNTEAFF. CDR3 bases: TGCAGCGGTCGTGAGGGGGCGCGGAACACTGAAGCTTTCTTT. Supplemented by reference TRBV29-1 and TRBJ1-1, the full variable domain reads SAVISQKPSRDICQRGTSLTIQCQVDSQVTMMFWYRQQPGQSLTLIATANQGSEATYESGFVIDKFPISRPNLTFSTLTVSNMSPEDSSIYLCSGREGARNTEAFFGQGTRLTVV.

The J gene is TRBJ1-4, the V gene TRBV6-5, with D possibly matching TRBD1 (6 bases). CDR1 is MNHEY and CDR2 is SVGAGI in the germline V gene. The CDR3 loop spans 15 amino acids. V dropped 8 bases and J dropped 6 bases, with 19 bases sitting between them. Written as DNA, the CDR3 is TGTGCCAGCGGAAGACAGGAAGCGATCCATGAAAAACTGTTTTTT. This codes for CASGRQEAIHEKLFF.

V usage is TRBV5-1 and J usage is TRBJ1-1; D perhaps matches TRBD1 (6 bases). Trimming took off 4 bases at V and 0 bases at J, with 19 bases between the two ends. Germline-derived CDR1 and CDR2 are SGHRS and YFSETQ. There are 17 residues in the CDR3. CDR3 sequence reads: CASSLYPGQTMNTEAFF. CDR3 sequence (DNA): TGCGCCAGCAGCCTATACCCCGGACAGACAATGAACACTGAAGCTTTCTTT.